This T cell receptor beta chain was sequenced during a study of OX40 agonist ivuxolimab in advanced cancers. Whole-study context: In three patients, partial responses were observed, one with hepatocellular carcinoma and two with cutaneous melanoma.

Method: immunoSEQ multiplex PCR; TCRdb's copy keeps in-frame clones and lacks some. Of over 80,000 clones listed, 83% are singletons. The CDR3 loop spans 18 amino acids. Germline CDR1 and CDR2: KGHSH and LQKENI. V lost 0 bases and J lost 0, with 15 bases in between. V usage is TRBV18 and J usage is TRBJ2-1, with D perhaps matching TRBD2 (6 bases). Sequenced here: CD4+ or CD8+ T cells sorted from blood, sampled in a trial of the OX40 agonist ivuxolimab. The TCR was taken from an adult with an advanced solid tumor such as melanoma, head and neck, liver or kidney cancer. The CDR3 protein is CASSPPLSPSASYNEQFF. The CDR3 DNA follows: TGTGCCAGCTCACCACCCCTATCGCCTAGCGCCTCCTACAATGAGCAGTTCTTC.